The present entry profiles one TCR beta chain with its context. At one of its ends the junction is not consistent with the germline gene, which may arise from a read error. CDR3 size: 14 residues. Germline V lookup: CDR1 SGHRS, CDR2 YFSETQ. TCRdb passed the RT-PCR reads through MiXCR, listing each CDR3 protein once. The sample consists of approximately 720,000 distinct CDR3 sequences, 11% to 15% of them appearing once. The clonotype originates from a female donor in good health, serving as a healthy control. This chain uses TRBV5-1 with TRBJ1-1; 7 nucleotides agree with TRBD1. The source material was memory CD4+ T cells from blood. For the CDR3, the DNA is TGCGCCAACAGCTTGAGGACAGGGAACACTGAAGCTTTCTTT. Its translation is CANSLRTGNTEAFF.